These T cell receptor beta chains were read from a single sample in a study of T cells after yellow fever vaccination. MiXCR was run by TCRdb on the 5' RACE reads, yielding one entry per CDR3 protein. The sample has some 110,000 distinct CDR3 sequences; approximately 7.1% are singletons. Source: CD4+ T cells sorted from PBMCs, taken more than 35 days after the first yellow fever vaccination. All receptors come from a young man who received the YFV17D yellow fever vaccine. The CDR3 runs from the conserved cysteine through the conserved F or W. The D gene is left open where the match is weak. A row's size may be missing; if present it is once, few, many or a size class.

size	D	V	J	CDR3	DNA
many	NA	TRBV3-1	TRBJ2-3	CASSQVFPDTQYF	TGTGCCAGCAGCCAAGTGTTCCCAGATACGCAGTATTTT
many	TRBD1	TRBV2	TRBJ1-2	CASKGQGAVKGYTF	TGTGCCAGCAAGGGACAGGGGGCTGTAAAAGGCTACACCTTC
many	TRBD2	TRBV5-1	TRBJ2-3	CASSGGLAGGTDTQYF	TGCGCCAGCAGTGGGGGACTAGCGGGGGGCACAGATACGCAGTATTTT
many	NA	TRBV11-2	TRBJ2-1	CASSLSERSRNEQFF	TGTGCCAGCAGCTTAAGCGAGAGAAGTCGGAATGAGCAGTTCTTC
many	NA	TRBV7-9	TRBJ1-2	CASSLSWGNGYTF	TGTGCCAGCAGCTTATCTTGGGGAAATGGCTACACCTTC
many	TRBD1	TRBV29-1	TRBJ2-5	CSANRGYLQETQYF	TGCAGCGCCAACAGGGGGTACCTCCAAGAGACCCAGTACTTC
few	NA	TRBV20-1	TRBJ2-7	CSALPYGSRSIFYEQYF	TGCAGTGCCCTACCCTACGGATCAAGGTCCATTTTTTACGAGCAGTACTTC
many	NA	TRBV6-5	TRBJ2-7	CASSFAGTSGSYEQYF	TGTGCCAGCAGTTTCGCCGGGACATCCGGCTCCTACGAGCAGTACTTC
medium-sized	NA	TRBV2	TRBJ2-7	CASTQGGHLYEQYF	TGTGCCAGCACTCAGGGGGGACACCTATACGAGCAGTACTTC
many	NA	TRBV19	TRBJ2-2	CASSIDRRNTGELFF	TGTGCCAGTAGTATCGACAGGAGAAACACCGGGGAGCTGTTTTTT
many	NA	TRBV27	TRBJ2-7	CASKGRISYEQYF	TGTGCCAGCAAGGGTCGGATTTCCTACGAGCAGTACTTC
many	NA	TRBV5-1	TRBJ1-2	CASRLPGSNYGYTF	TGCGCCAGCAGACTCCCCGGGAGTAACTATGGCTACACCTTC
many	TRBD2	TRBV4-2	TRBJ2-3	CASSPGLLLSTDTQYF	TGTGCCAGCAGCCCGGGACTACTTCTGAGCACAGATACGCAGTATTTT
few	NA	TRBV19	TRBJ1-4	CASSTRTVSREKLFF	TGTGCCAGTAGTACTAGGACAGTGAGTCGCGAAAAACTGTTTTTT
NA	TRBD2	TRBV29-1	TRBJ2-5	CSVEGLARETQYF	TGCAGCGTTGAGGGACTAGCCAGAGAGACCCAGTACTTC
many	TRBD2	TRBV20-1	TRBJ2-5	CSASFGGGFQETQYF	TGCAGTGCTTCTTTTGGGGGAGGGTTCCAAGAGACCCAGTACTTC
many	TRBD2	TRBV6-5	TRBJ2-3	CASSYSLAGGQFRDTQYF	TGTGCCAGCAGTTACTCCCTAGCGGGGGGGCAGTTCAGAGATACGCAGTATTTT
many	TRBD2	TRBV20-1	TRBJ2-3	CSVARGGWTDTQYF	TGCAGTGTCGCACGGGGGGGTTGGACAGATACGCAGTATTTT
NA	NA	TRBV5-1	TRBJ2-2	CASSSDTGWTGELFF	TGCGCCAGCAGCTCTGATACAGGGTGGACCGGGGAGCTGTTTTTT
many	NA	TRBV3-1	TRBJ2-7	CEGGKGIRRGEQYF	TGTGAAGGGGGTAAGGGGATCCGGAGGGGCGAGCAGTACTTC
NA	NA	TRBV5-1	TRBJ2-1	CASSLAQARTYNEQFF	TGCGCCAGCAGCTTGGCACAGGCCAGGACCTACAATGAGCAGTTCTTC
many	NA	TRBV12-3/TRBV12-4	TRBJ1-5	CASSRDSHQPQHF	TGTGCCAGCAGCCGGGACTCTCATCAGCCCCAGCATTTT
many	NA	TRBV6-5	TRBJ2-3	CASSYGPISTDTQYF	TGTGCCAGCAGTTACGGGCCAATCAGCACAGATACGCAGTATTTT
many	TRBD2	TRBV3-1	TRBJ2-5	CASSYTLAGGETQYF	TGTGCCAGCAGCTACACCTTAGCGGGGGGGGAGACCCAGTACTTC
many	TRBD2	TRBV6-1	TRBJ2-3	CASITGSSGGADTQYF	TGTGCCAGCATCACGGGTTCTAGCGGGGGGGCAGATACGCAGTATTTT
many	NA	TRBV5-5	TRBJ2-4	CASSLREIDSIAKNIQYF	TGTGCCAGCAGCTTGCGAGAAATCGACTCTATAGCCAAAAACATTCAGTACTTC
many	TRBD1	TRBV7-8	TRBJ2-1	CASRLQGARGNEQFF	TGTGCCAGCAGATTACAGGGGGCCCGAGGGAATGAGCAGTTCTTC
NA	NA	TRBV2	TRBJ2-5	CASSGRNMQETQYF	TGTGCCAGCAGTGGGCGGAATATGCAAGAGACCCAGTACTTC
NA	TRBD2	TRBV7-2	TRBJ2-5	CASSLMGLTQETQYF	TGTGCCAGCAGCTTAATGGGACTAACGCAAGAGACCCAGTACTTC
many	TRBD1	TRBV30	TRBJ2-7	CAWSVGTGVPYEQYF	TGTGCCTGGAGTGTAGGGACAGGAGTACCCTACGAGCAGTACTTC
many	NA	TRBV15	TRBJ2-1	CATSREGTTYNEQFF	TGTGCCACCAGCAGAGAAGGGACGACCTACAATGAGCAGTTCTTC
many	TRBD1	TRBV20-1	TRBJ1-5	CSASGQGGQPQHF	TGCAGTGCTAGTGGACAGGGAGGTCAGCCCCAGCATTTT
many	NA	TRBV7-2	TRBJ1-4	CASSLGNAEKLFF	TGTGCCAGCAGCCTGGGTAATGCTGAAAAACTGTTTTTT
many	TRBD1	TRBV5-1	TRBJ2-4	CASSLDPTGTVKNIQYF	TGCGCCAGCAGCTTGGATCCGACAGGGACGGTCAAAAACATTCAGTACTTC
many	NA	TRBV4-2	TRBJ2-3	CASSQLASGDTQYF	TGTGCCAGCAGCCAACTCGCATCGGGAGATACGCAGTATTTT
many	TRBD2	TRBV7-2	TRBJ2-7	CASSLERGTYEQYF	TGTGCCAGCAGCTTGGAGCGGGGAACCTACGAGCAGTACTTC
many	TRBD1	TRBV5-1	TRBJ2-1	CASRPSTGGNEQFF	TGCGCCAGCAGACCCTCGACAGGGGGCAATGAGCAGTTCTTC
many	TRBD1	TRBV20-1	TRBJ1-1	CSARAGTENTEAFF	TGCAGTGCTAGAGCCGGGACAGAGAACACTGAAGCTTTCTTT
many	NA	TRBV6-5	TRBJ1-5	CASSYPSSNQPQHF	TGTGCCAGCAGTTACCCCAGTAGCAATCAGCCCCAGCATTTT
many	NA	TRBV6-5	TRBJ2-3	CASRQGGKDTQYF	TGTGCCAGCAGACAGGGTGGGAAAGATACGCAGTATTTT
NA	NA	TRBV7-2	TRBJ2-3	CASSLNSGTDTQYF	TGTGCCAGCAGCTTAAATTCGGGCACAGATACGCAGTATTTT
many	TRBD1	TRBV3-1	TRBJ2-1	CASSQDVRGQGREFF	TGTGCCAGCAGCCAAGATGTTCGGGGACAGGGCAGGGAGTTCTTC